This T cell receptor beta chain comes out of a study of T cell responses to AZD1222 COVID-19 vaccine. Looking at the study overall: Second-dose schedules of about 4 or about 12 weeks were combined.

Method: immunoSEQ multiplex PCR; TCRdb's copy keeps in-frame clones and lacks some. The table shows approximately 140,000 clones, with approximately 92% occurring only once. Notes on this clone: Its antigen is undetermined.

The study, taken as a whole, reports: Possibly, clonal diversity was underestimated; donors were largely white British and included more females.

V was shortened by 4 bases and J by 1 base, with 11 bases between the two germline ends. The CDR3 loop spans 14 amino acids. Germline V CDR1 and CDR2: SGDLS, YYNGEE. The V call is TRBV9, the J call TRBJ2-5, with a weak D call TRBD2 (6 bases). The sample in question was peripheral blood, obtained on day 0 of AZD1222 vaccination. This sequence originates from an adult in good health. This CDR3 is CASSPQTSQETQYF. The CDR3 bases are TGTGCCAGCAGCCCACAGACTAGCCAAGAGACCCAGTACTTC.